Sequencing of this TCR beta chain was carried out in a study of CD4 T cells in relation to SARS-CoV-2 and coronaviruses. Study-wide context: The restricting HLA molecule for shared crossreactive spike epitopes was mapped.

Uncultured naive and memory CD4+ T cells supplied DNA for deep TCR-beta sequencing. Data came from immunoSEQ multiplex PCR; TCRdb stores just in-frame clones and leaves some out. The sample includes some 69,000 clones, about 95% of them seen just once. CD4+ T cells from unexposed donors were obtained before the COVID-19 pandemic (2011-2018). Germline CDR1 GTSNPN, CDR2 SVGIG (reference sequence). Trimming removed 3 bases from V and 4 bases from J, with 10 bases in between. There are 13 residues in the CDR3. This clonotype was obtained from a human donor in good health. Sequencing was done on a sample of naive CD4+ T cells from PBMCs. The sample's subset: naive CD4+ T cells isolated by negative enrichment. V gene TRBV30 combines with J gene TRBJ1-3, with unresolved D. CDR3: CAWRARSGNTIYF. Here the CDR3 DNA reads TGTGCCTGGAGGGCACGGTCCGGAAACACCATATATTTT.